This TCR beta chain was found in a study of cytomegalovirus exposure and HLA in healthy donors. Study observations and caveats: In vitro, three CMV-associated chains proved specific for CMV antigens.

The study ran its PCR with 60 Vbeta and 13 Jbeta primers. Assay: immunoSEQ multiplex PCR; the TCRdb copy retains only in-frame clones and omits some. The data hold some 200,000 clones, with about 90% observed a single time. The CDR3 has 13 residues. Trimming removed 2 bases from V and 9 bases from J, with 8 bases in between. Germline CDR1 MNHEY, CDR2 SMNVEV (reference sequence). Worth noting for this clone: Its antigen is not identified.

The sample was PBMCs. The chain carries TRBV27 and TRBJ1-6; D is undetermined. The receptor was isolated from a girl under three years old in good health and CMV-seronegative. The CDR3: CASSLVHSSPLHF. CDR3 sequence (DNA): TGTGCCAGCAGTTTAGTCCACTCTTCACCCCTCCACTTT.